Reported below is one TCR beta chain. Its antigen is not identified. Primers: 60 Vbeta forward and 13 Jbeta reverse. Generated by immunoSEQ multiplex PCR, the TCRdb table keeps only in-frame clones and is missing some. This sample has some 32,000 clones, with 87% found just once. This specimen comes from a study of cytomegalovirus exposure and HLA in healthy donors. Overall study findings and caveats: Being indistinguishable, some V segments were excluded, TRBV6-2 and TRBV6-3 among them. An observed cluster of highly shared sequence variants was recorded as a likely sequencing artifact.

The ends lost 5 bases at V and 5 bases at J; junction bases unmatched: 11. The CDR3 extends over 15 amino acids. Germline V gene data show CDR1 as SGHTA and CDR2 as FQGNSA. The rearrangement links TRBV7-2 to TRBJ2-7; 8 bases align to TRBD2. Specimen: PBMCs. This clonotype was obtained from a boy under 18 in good health and CMV-seronegative. The CDR3 nucleotides read TGTGCCAGCAGCACACACCTCGGGGGGGTGAACGAGCAGTACTTC. It is translated as CASSTHLGGVNEQYF.